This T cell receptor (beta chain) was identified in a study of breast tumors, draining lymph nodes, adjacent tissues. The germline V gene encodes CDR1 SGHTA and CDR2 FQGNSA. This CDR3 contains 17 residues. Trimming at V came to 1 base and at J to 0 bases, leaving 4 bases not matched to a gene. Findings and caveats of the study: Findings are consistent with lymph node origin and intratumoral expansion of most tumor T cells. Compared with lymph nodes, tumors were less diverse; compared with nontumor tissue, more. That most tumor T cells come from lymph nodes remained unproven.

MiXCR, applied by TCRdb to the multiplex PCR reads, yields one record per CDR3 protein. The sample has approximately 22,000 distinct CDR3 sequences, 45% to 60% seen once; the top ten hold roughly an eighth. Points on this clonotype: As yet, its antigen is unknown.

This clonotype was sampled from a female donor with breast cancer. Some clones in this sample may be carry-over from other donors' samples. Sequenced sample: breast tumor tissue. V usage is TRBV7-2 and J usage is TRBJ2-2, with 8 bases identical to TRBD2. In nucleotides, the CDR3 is TGTGCCAGCAGCTTAGGCCTCGGGGGGGCGAACACCGGGGAGCTGTTTTTT. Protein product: CASSLGLGGANTGELFF.